These 11 T cell receptor beta chains share one sample of origin, sequenced in a study of cytomegalovirus exposure and HLA in healthy donors. With 60 Vbeta and 13 Jbeta primers, the PCR was carried out. TCRdb's table, derived via immunoSEQ multiplex PCR, lists solely in-frame clones and lacks some. The sample has some 140,000 clones. What was sequenced was PBMCs. These receptors were obtained from a woman aged 55-69 years in good health and CMV-seronegative.

V and J are TRBV6-5 and TRBJ2-7; 8 bases fit TRBD2. This CDR3 has 14 amino acids. The trim removed 6 bases at V and 0 bases at J, leaving 4 bases unmatched. Germline V CDR1 and CDR2: MNHEY, SVGAGI. CDR3 loop: CASRTGGSSYEQYF. CDR3 nucleotides: TGTGCCAGCAGAACGGGAGGGTCCTCCTACGAGCAGTACTTC.

This chain connects TRBV2 to TRBJ2-7; D remains unclear. The ends were cut back, 4 bases at V and 3 bases at J, with 13 bases in the middle. This CDR3 spans 14 amino acids. Germline loops: CDR1 SNHLY, CDR2 FYNNEI. The CDR3 is CASSAQDWIYEQYF. CDR3 nucleotide sequence: TGTGCCAGCAGTGCCCAGGATTGGATCTACGAGCAGTACTTC.

The chain recombines TRBV7-9 with TRBJ1-4, with a tentative D call TRBD1 (5 bases). V lost 4 bases, J lost 8 bases, and 11 bases lay in between. The CDR3 contains 13 residues. Germline V gives CDR1 SEHNR, CDR2 FQNEAQ (reference sequence). CDR3 coding DNA: TGTGCCAGCAGCTCTGGGCAGGGCGAAAAACTGTTTTTT. Translating it yields CASSSGQGEKLFF.

This chain connects TRBV21-1 to TRBJ1-2; the table's TRBD1 call for D was not verified on the DNA. TRBV21-1 is given as a pseudogene. This CDR3 has 17 amino acids. CDR3 sequence reads: CASQKDRGLPPNYGYTF. In DNA, the CDR3 is TGTGCCAGCCAAAAGGATAGGGGGTTACCCCCTAACTATGGCTACACCTTC.

The genes are TRBV5-1 and TRBJ2-7; 9 bases line up with TRBD2. Germline V lookup: CDR1 SGHRS, CDR2 YFSETQ. V was clipped by 0 bases and J by 7 bases; unmatched bases: 11. This CDR3 region has 16 residues. CDR3 sequence: CASSLALAGVVREQYF. The CDR3 region has the DNA TGCGCCAGCAGCTTGGCCTTAGCGGGAGTGGTGAGGGAGCAGTACTTC.

In DNA, the CDR3 is TGTGCCAGCAGTCGAGGGGGCGACTATGGCTACACCTTC. It codes for CASSRGGDYGYTF. This sequence joins TRBV28 and TRBJ1-2; the match to TRBD1 covers 7 bases. The CDR3 is 13 residues long. V lost 5 bases to trimming and J lost 3 bases; unmatched junction nucleotides: 3. Germline V gene sequence: CDR1 MDHEN, CDR2 SYDVKM.

V is TRBV30 and J is TRBJ2-7; tentative D call: TRBD2 (5 bases). Per germline, CDR1 GTSNPN and CDR2 SVGIG (reference sequence). The CDR3 length is 14 residues. Trimming took off 2 bases at V and 4 bases at J, with 15 bases between the two ends. CDR3 coding DNA: TGTGCCTGGAGTTCCCCCGACCGAGGGTACGAGCAGTACTTC. This gives the protein CAWSSPDRGYEQYF.

The chain employs TRBV5-1 and TRBJ1-4; tentative D call: TRBD1 (5 bases). The V gene's germline CDR1 is SGHRS and CDR2 YFSETQ. This CDR3 spans 14 amino acids. The V end lost 4 bases, the J end lost 8 bases, and 15 bases lay between the germline ends. The CDR3 spells CASSTGRGEEKLFF. For the CDR3, the DNA is TGCGCCAGCAGCACCGGACGGGGGGAAGAAAAACTGTTTTTT.

The rearrangement links TRBV13 to TRBJ2-7; 8 nucleotides match TRBD1. The CDR3 contains 16 residues. Germline V lookup: CDR1 PRHDT, CDR2 FYEKMQ (reference sequence). V trimming: 4 bases; J trimming: 4 bases; junction bases outside the gene matches: 12. CDR3 sequence: CASSYKTGTGFYEQYF. The CDR3 nucleotides are TGTGCCAGCAGCTACAAAACCGGGACAGGCTTTTACGAGCAGTACTTC.

V usage is TRBV6-5 and J usage is TRBJ2-1; TRBD1 matches at 8 bases. CDR3 length: 14 residues. Trimming at V came to 1 base and at J to 8 bases, leaving 4 bases not matched to a gene. Germline-derived CDR1 and CDR2 are MNHEY and SVGAGI. In DNA, the CDR3 is TGTGCCAGCAGTTACTTTGGGACAGGAGATGAGCAGTTCTTC. Translated: CASSYFGTGDEQFF.

This chain connects TRBV6-5 to TRBJ1-1, with D unclear. The CDR3 has 14 residues. The germline CDR1 and CDR2 sequences are MNHEY and SVGAGI. Deletions cut 5 bases from V and 5 bases from J, with 15 bases between. This CDR3 is CASSHDREGTEAFF. CDR3 coding DNA: TGTGCCAGCAGTCATGACCGGGAAGGGACTGAAGCTTTCTTT.